This T cell receptor beta chain was captured by sequencing in a study of blood T cell repertoires in COVID-19. As for the study in general: The United States, Italy and Spain supplied acute and convalescent COVID-19 samples. In each case, the material was cDNA or gDNA derived from T cells, B-cell-depleted T cells, or PBMCs.

Within the 2 weeks before study entry, each person in the exposed group met a COVID-19 case. V lost 4 bases to trimming and J lost 2 bases, with 12 bases between them. The length of the CDR3 is 14 residues. Germline lookup yields CDR1 SGHRS and CDR2 YFSETQ. Authors' data handling: Estimation of nucleated cell counts was performed using reference gene primer amplification. Sequenced by immunoSEQ multiplex PCR; TCRdb stores in-frame clones only, minus some. The V and J calls and clone size were taken over from that table, and D and trimming were inferred from the DNA. The sample includes 270,000 or so clones, around 90% of them seen just once.

The chain joins TRBV5-1 to TRBJ1-2; D may be TRBD1 (5 bases). This TCR came from a middle-aged man who had been exposed to COVID-19. Sample: PBMCs or T cells enriched from blood (not recorded which). CDR3 in amino acids: CASSLDRGNYGYTF. The DNA of the CDR3 is TGCGCCAGCAGCCTCGACAGAGGAAACTATGGCTACACCTTC.